The 24 T cell receptor beta chains below were found in one sample sequenced in a study of blood T cell repertoires in COVID-19. TCRdb's copy holds only in-frame clones and misses some; the assay was immunoSEQ multiplex PCR. The top ten hold roughly 12% of the sample, which has around 82,000 clones, about 89% seen once. Material: peripheral blood. These receptors were collected from a man aged 70 or older with active or convalescent COVID-19.

V and J are TRBV21-1 and TRBJ1-4; the table's TRBD1 call for D was not verified on the DNA. TRBV21-1 is deemed a pseudogene. The CDR3 length is 17 residues. CDR3 sequence: CASSKPAGETTNEKLFF. The CDR3 DNA reads TGTGCCAGCAGCAAACCTGCAGGGGAGACAACTAATGAAAAACTGTTTTTT.

This chain joins TRBV28 and TRBJ1-6, with D tentatively TRBD1 (6 bases). Germline-derived CDR1 and CDR2 are MDHEN and SYDVKM. Trimming left V 8 bases short and J 0 bases short, with 26 bases between. This CDR3 has 20 residues. The CDR3: CASADRSTGIASSYNSPLHF. Written as DNA, the CDR3 is TGTGCCAGCGCGGACAGATCAACGGGAATCGCGAGCTCCTATAATTCACCCCTCCACTTT.

The chain combines TRBV6-2 or TRBV6-3 with TRBJ1-1; D gene ambiguous. Germline CDR1 and CDR2: MNHEY and SVGEGT. The ends were cut back, 7 bases at V and 4 bases at J, with 19 bases in the middle. The CDR3 consists of 15 residues. CDR3 loop: CASTPPGGWTTEAFF. The CDR3, as DNA: TGTGCCAGCACCCCACCGGGAGGGTGGACCACTGAAGCTTTCTTT.

The chain links TRBV5-4 to TRBJ2-1; TRBD2 matches 8 bases. The CDR3 runs 18 residues. The junction had 12 bases not matched to a gene; V was cut back by 4 bases and J by 0 bases. The germline CDR1 and CDR2 sequences are SGHNT and YYREEE (reference sequence). The DNA for the CDR3 is TGTGCCAGCAGCCAATCCGCCGGGGGGGCCTACTCCTACAATGAGCAGTTCTTC. Translation: CASSQSAGGAYSYNEQFF.

V usage is TRBV11-2 and J usage is TRBJ2-1, with D possibly TRBD2 on 6 matching bases. The germline V gene has CDR1 SGHAT and CDR2 FQNNGV. Trimming removed 1 base from V and 8 bases from J, with 15 bases in between. CDR3 size: 15 residues. CDR3 sequence: CASSLGRGGLDEQFF. The CDR3 nucleotides are TGTGCCAGCAGCTTAGGGCGCGGAGGGTTGGATGAGCAGTTCTTC.

The genes are TRBV7-2 and TRBJ1-2; D is unresolved. Trimming pared 3 bases from V and 0 bases from J, leaving 14 bases between. CDR1 and CDR2 (germline): SGHTA, FQGNSA. The CDR3 covers 16 residues. The CDR3 sequence: CASSLGQPPSNYGYTF. The CDR3 region has the DNA TGTGCCAGCAGCTTGGGCCAGCCCCCATCTAACTATGGCTACACCTTC.

Only a few counts were recorded for this clone. The V and J genes are TRBV6-5 and TRBJ2-2; D is unclear. This CDR3 has 12 amino acids. The V and J ends lost 6 bases and 6 bases respectively, with 8 bases between them. CDR1 MNHEY and CDR2 SVGAGI come from the germline V gene. The CDR3 sequence: CASRSRSGELFF. CDR3 in DNA: TGTGCCAGCAGGTCTAGGTCCGGGGAGCTGTTTTTT.

This sequence joins TRBV5-1 and TRBJ2-3; TRBD2 agrees at 7 bases. With 0 bases clipped from V and 1 base from J, the junction kept 2 bases outside the gene matches. This CDR3 contains 15 residues. Germline V lookup: CDR1 SGHRS, CDR2 YFSETQ. The CDR3 DNA is TGCGCCAGCAGCTTGGAGCGGGGCGGCACAGATACGCAGTATTTT. Encoded protein: CASSLERGGTDTQYF.

This clone appeared a single time. The V gene is TRBV21-1, the J gene TRBJ2-1; TRBD2, the table's D call, was not compared with the DNA. TRBV21-1 is annotated as a pseudogene. The CDR3 is 20 residues long. The CDR3, as DNA: TGTGCCAGCAGCAAAGCTCGACTAGCGGGGAGCTTGTGCCCCTACAATGAGCAGTTCTTC. Its translation: CASSKARLAGSLCPYNEQFF.

The chain has TRBV9 and TRBJ1-6; D is unresolved. V was clipped by 3 bases and J by 4 bases, with 14 bases between them. Germline V lookup: CDR1 SGDLS, CDR2 YYNGEE. The CDR3 length is 16 residues. The CDR3: CASSASPVAYNSPLHF. Written as DNA, the CDR3 is TGTGCCAGCAGCGCAAGTCCGGTTGCTTATAATTCACCCCTCCACTTT.

J is TRBJ2-2 and V is TRBV10-3; 8 positions match TRBD2. V was clipped by 6 bases and J by 0 bases; unmatched bases: 0. The CDR3 runs 14 residues. Germline V gene data show CDR1 as ENHRY and CDR2 as SYGVKD. CDR3 nucleotide sequence: TGTGCCATCAGGGGACTAGCGAACACCGGGGAGCTGTTTTTT. Protein sequence: CAIRGLANTGELFF.

The CDR3 reads CASSSGGLRGYGYTF. CDR3 nucleotides: TGTGCCAGCAGTTCAGGGGGCTTGCGGGGCTATGGCTACACCTTC. The J gene is TRBJ1-2, the V gene TRBV2, with 8 bases aligning to TRBD1. This CDR3 region has 15 residues. V shed 5 bases and J 4 bases; nucleotides not matched to a gene: 9. The V gene's germline CDR1 is SNHLY and CDR2 FYNNEI.

This chain uses TRBV5-6 with TRBJ1-4, with 7 bases that match TRBD1. Germline V CDR1 and CDR2: SGHDT, YYEEEE. The CDR3 spans 14 residues. Trimming at V came to 5 bases and at J to 4 bases, leaving 5 bases not matched to a gene. This CDR3 is CASSISGGNEKLFF. The CDR3 bases are TGTGCCAGCAGTATCTCAGGGGGTAATGAAAAACTGTTTTTT. Combining the CDR3 with reference TRBV5-6 and TRBJ1-4 gives the whole variable domain DAGVTQSPTHLIKTRGQQVTLRCSPKSGHDTVSWYQQALGQGPQFIFQYYEEEERQRGNFPDRFSGHQFPNYSSELNVNALLLGDSALYLCASSISGGNEKLFFGSGTQLSVL.

The V and J genes are TRBV19 and TRBJ1-3; D is uncertain. The length of the CDR3 is 16 residues. Germline assignment: CDR1 LNHDA and CDR2 SQIVND (reference sequence). V was trimmed by 5 bases and J by 9 bases, leaving 23 bases between them. This CDR3 is CASSPRGTLRASTIYF. The CDR3 nucleotides are TGTGCCAGTAGTCCGCGGGGAACTCTAAGGGCGAGCACCATATATTTT. Full variable domain (missing parts from reference TRBV19 and TRBJ1-3): DGGITQSPKYLFRKEGQNVTLSCEQNLNHDAMYWYRQDPGQGLRLIYYSQIVNDFQKGDIAEGYSVSREKKESFPLTVTSAQKNPTAFYLCASSPRGTLRASTIYFGEGSWLTVV.

The chain links TRBV30 to TRBJ1-1; D is perhaps TRBD1 (5 bases). V was pared by 4 bases and J by 7 bases, with 13 bases between. The CDR3 is 12 residues long. CDR1 GTSNPN and CDR2 SVGIG come from the germline V gene (reference sequence). As DNA, the CDR3 is TGTGCCTGGAACGCAGGGAGGGGTGAAGCTTTCTTT. Amino acids: CAWNAGRGEAFF.

The chain combines TRBV10-3 with TRBJ1-4, with 7 positions matching TRBD1. The CDR3 is made up of 15 amino acids. CDR1 is ENHRY and CDR2 is SYGVKD in the germline V gene. J lost 8 bases, V lost 6 bases, and 12 bases had no gene match. The CDR3 protein is CAIRAPGGSEEKLFF. The CDR3 nucleotides are TGTGCCATCAGGGCTCCAGGGGGTTCGGAGGAAAAACTGTTTTTT.

The rearrangement links TRBV18 to TRBJ1-6, with D maybe TRBD1 (6 bases). V lost 3 bases to trimming and J lost 7 bases, with 10 bases between them. CDR3 length: 14 amino acids. CDR1 is KGHSH, CDR2 LQKENI, per germline. CDR3 nucleotides: TGTGCCAGCTCACCGACGCAGGGGAATTCACCCCTCCACTTT. Amino acid sequence: CASSPTQGNSPLHF. Using reference TRBV18 and TRBJ1-6 for the parts outside the CDR3, the full variable domain is NAGVMQNPRHLVRRRGQEARLRCSPMKGHSHVYWYRQLPEEGLKFMVYLQKENIIDESGMPKERFSAEFPKEGPSILRIQQVVRGDSAAYFCASSPTQGNSPLHFGNGTRLTVT.

This chain uses TRBV10-3 with TRBJ1-1; TRBD1 agrees at 7 bases. Germline V gives CDR1 ENHRY, CDR2 SYGVKD. CDR3 length: 16 amino acids. V lost 6 bases, J lost 2 bases, and 12 bases stayed unmatched. In DNA form, the CDR3 reads TGTGCCATCAGCTATTCAATCGGACAGGACAACACTGAAGCTTTCTTT. It specifies CAISYSIGQDNTEAFF.

The chain recombines TRBV5-5 with TRBJ2-1; TRBD2 matches 9 bases. Germline CDR1 and CDR2: SGHKS and YYEKEE (reference sequence). The junction had 4 bases not matched to a gene; V was cut back by 1 base and J by 5 bases. The CDR3 runs to 15 residues. The CDR3, as DNA: TGTGCCAGCAGCTTGCTAGCGGGGTTCGACAATGAGCAGTTCTTC. It encodes CASSLLAGFDNEQFF.

The chain carries TRBV9 and TRBJ2-7; perhaps TRBD1 as D (6 bases). Germline CDR1 reads SGDLS; CDR2 reads YYNGEE. The CDR3 covers 14 residues. Trimming left V 3 bases short and J 8 bases short, with 18 bases between. The chain's CDR3 is CASSETPGVRQQYF. The CDR3 DNA reads TGTGCCAGCAGCGAGACTCCAGGGGTCAGGCAGCAGTACTTC.

The J gene is TRBJ2-1, the V gene TRBV7-7; D possibly corresponds to TRBD1 (5 bases). Trimming shortened V by 5 bases and J by 4 bases, and 9 bases separated the two germline ends. The germline gives CDR1 SSHAT, CDR2 FNYEAQ (reference sequence). The CDR3 is 13 residues long. The CDR3 DNA is TGTGCCAGCAGCAAGGACATTTACAATGAGCAGTTCTTC. Translated: CASSKDIYNEQFF.

This clone is a singleton in its sample. The chain recombines TRBV7-2 with TRBJ1-1; maybe TRBD1 (6 bases). Germline-derived CDR1 and CDR2 are SGHTA and FQGNSA. The CDR3 has 15 amino acids. V shed 1 base and J shed 3 bases, with 12 bases lying between them. Here the CDR3 DNA reads TGTGCCAGCAGCTTAGTTTCAGGGGCCGACACTGAAGCTTTCTTT. Its translation: CASSLVSGADTEAFF. Variable domain in full (rest from reference TRBV7-2 and TRBJ1-1): GAGVSQSPSNKVTEKGKDVELRCDPISGHTALYWYRQSLGQGLEFLIYFQGNSAPDKSGLPSDRFSAERTGGSVSTLTIQRTQQEDSAVYLCASSLVSGADTEAFFGQGTRLTVV.

The V call is TRBV5-4, the J call TRBJ2-7; a weak D match, TRBD1 (7 bases). Trimming stripped 4 bases from V and 7 bases from J, with 18 bases between. The CDR3 has 14 residues. CDR1 SGHNT and CDR2 YYREEE come from the germline V gene (reference sequence). This CDR3 reads CASSLARGDGEQYF. CDR3 DNA sequence: TGTGCCAGCAGCCTGGCCAGGGGGGACGGGGAGCAGTACTTC. The variable domain in full, with the rest retrieved from reference TRBV5-4 and TRBJ2-7, is ETGVTQSPTHLIKTRGQQVTLRCSSQSGHNTVSWYQQALGQGPQFIFQYYREEENGRGNFPPRFSGLQFPNYSSELNVNALELDDSALYLCASSLARGDGEQYFGPGTRLTVT.

The chain has TRBV7-2 and TRBJ2-3; D possibly corresponds to TRBD1 (6 bases). Germline loops: CDR1 SGHTA, CDR2 FQGNSA. CDR3 length equals 15 residues. Trimming left V 8 bases short and J 0 bases short, with 15 bases between. The CDR3: CASGQNVYSTDTQYF. The CDR3 DNA sequence: TGTGCCAGCGGACAGAACGTTTATAGCACAGATACGCAGTATTTT. The full variable domain, its missing parts supplied by reference TRBV7-2 and TRBJ2-3, is GAGVSQSPSNKVTEKGKDVELRCDPISGHTALYWYRQSLGQGLEFLIYFQGNSAPDKSGLPSDRFSAERTGGSVSTLTIQRTQQEDSAVYLCASGQNVYSTDTQYFGPGTRLTVL.